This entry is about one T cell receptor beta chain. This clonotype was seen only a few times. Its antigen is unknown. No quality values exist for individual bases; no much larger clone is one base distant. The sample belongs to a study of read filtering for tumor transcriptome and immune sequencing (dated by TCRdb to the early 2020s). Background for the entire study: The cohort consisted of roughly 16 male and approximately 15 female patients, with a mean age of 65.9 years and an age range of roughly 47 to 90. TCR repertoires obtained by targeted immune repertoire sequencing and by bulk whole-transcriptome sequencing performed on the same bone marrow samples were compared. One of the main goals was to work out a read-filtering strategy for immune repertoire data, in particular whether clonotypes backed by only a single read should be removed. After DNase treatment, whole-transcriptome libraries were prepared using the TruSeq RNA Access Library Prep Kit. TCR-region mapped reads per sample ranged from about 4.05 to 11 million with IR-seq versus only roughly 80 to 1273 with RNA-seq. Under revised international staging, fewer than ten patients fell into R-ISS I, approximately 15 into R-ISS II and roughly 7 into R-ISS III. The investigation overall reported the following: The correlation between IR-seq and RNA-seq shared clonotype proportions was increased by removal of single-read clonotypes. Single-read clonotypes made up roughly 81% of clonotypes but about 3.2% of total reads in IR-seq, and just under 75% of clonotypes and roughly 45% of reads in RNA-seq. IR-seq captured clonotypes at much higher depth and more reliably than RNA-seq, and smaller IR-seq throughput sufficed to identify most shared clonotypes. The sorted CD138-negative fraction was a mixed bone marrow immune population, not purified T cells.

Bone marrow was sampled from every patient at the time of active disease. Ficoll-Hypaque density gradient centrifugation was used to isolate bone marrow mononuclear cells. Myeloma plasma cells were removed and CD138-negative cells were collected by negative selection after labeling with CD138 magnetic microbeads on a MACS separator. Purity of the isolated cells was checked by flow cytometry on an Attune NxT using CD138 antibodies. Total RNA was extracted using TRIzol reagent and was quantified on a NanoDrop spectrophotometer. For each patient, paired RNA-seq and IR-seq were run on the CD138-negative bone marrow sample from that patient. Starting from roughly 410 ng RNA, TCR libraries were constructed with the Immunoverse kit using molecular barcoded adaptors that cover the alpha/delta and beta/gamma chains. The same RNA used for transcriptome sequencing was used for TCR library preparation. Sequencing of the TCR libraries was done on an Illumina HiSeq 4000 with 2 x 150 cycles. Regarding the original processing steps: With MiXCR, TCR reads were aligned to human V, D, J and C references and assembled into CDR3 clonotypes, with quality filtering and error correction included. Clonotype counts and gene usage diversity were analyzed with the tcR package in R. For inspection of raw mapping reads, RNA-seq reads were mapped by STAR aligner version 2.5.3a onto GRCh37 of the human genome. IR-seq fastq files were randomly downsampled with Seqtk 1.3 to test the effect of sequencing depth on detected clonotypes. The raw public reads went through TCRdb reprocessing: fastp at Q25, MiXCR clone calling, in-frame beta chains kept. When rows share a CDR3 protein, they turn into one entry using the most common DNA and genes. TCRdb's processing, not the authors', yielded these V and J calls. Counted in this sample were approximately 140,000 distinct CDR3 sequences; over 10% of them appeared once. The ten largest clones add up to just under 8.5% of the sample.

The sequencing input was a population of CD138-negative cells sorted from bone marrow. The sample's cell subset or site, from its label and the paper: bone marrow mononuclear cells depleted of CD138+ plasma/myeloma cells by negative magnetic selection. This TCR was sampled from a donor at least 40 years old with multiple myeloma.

The DNA sequence is as follows: TGTGCCAGCAGTTCCCAGGGGGCGCGTTCTGAAAAACTGTTTTTT. The resulting protein is CASSSQGARSEKLFF. The sequence is built from TRBV6-6 and TRBJ1-4; 8 nucleotides in the junction match TRBD1. Sequences MNHNY (CDR1) and SVGAGI (CDR2) are obtained from the germline V gene (reference sequence). The cysteine opens and the phenylalanine closes a CDR3 of 15 amino acids. Here the CDR3 DNA is all that survives: 45 bases in frame from base 1. Trimmed from V: 4 bases; trimmed from J: 7 bases; junction bases lacking a gene match: 8.